The 26 T cell receptor beta chains given below trace back to one sample, sequenced in a study of T cell responses to AZD1222 COVID-19 vaccine. This table comes from immunoSEQ multiplex PCR, and its TCRdb copy is limited to in-frame clones, with some not included. The data show 180,000 or so clones, about 89% seen once. This specimen consisted of peripheral blood, obtained on day 0 of AZD1222 vaccination. These receptors originate from an adult in good health.

Only one count was recorded for this clone. The chain couples TRBV4-2 to TRBJ2-5; no definite D call. V was pared by 1 base and J by 4 bases, with 7 bases between. Germline V CDR1 and CDR2: LGHNA, YNFKEQ. This CDR3 spans 13 amino acids. The CDR3 nucleotides are TGTGCCAGCAGCCAAGTTGCAACAGAGACCCAGTACTTC. Amino acid sequence: CASSQVATETQYF.

The rearrangement joins TRBV2 to TRBJ1-5, with 11 bases lining up with TRBD1. Germline CDR1 is SNHLY and CDR2 is FYNNEI. V shed 5 bases and J 0 bases; nucleotides not matched to a gene: 6. The CDR3 totals 17 residues. The CDR3 region is CASSRGTGGYSNQPQHF. The CDR3 DNA is TGTGCCAGCAGTAGAGGGACAGGGGGTTATAGCAATCAGCCCCAGCATTTT.

The V call is TRBV30, the J call TRBJ1-5; perhaps TRBD1 as D (5 bases). This CDR3 region has 18 residues. The germline CDR1 and CDR2 sequences are GTSNPN and SVGIG (reference sequence). The germline V and J ends were trimmed by 1 base and 3 bases, with 22 bases remaining between them. DNA for the CDR3: TGTGCCTGGAGTGCGAAAGGGAGGGGCGATAGTGTCAATCAGCCCCAGCATTTT. Translated, it gives CAWSAKGRGDSVNQPQHF.

The gene calls are TRBV6-1 and TRBJ1-6, with TRBD1 matching 12 bases. The CDR3 extends over 18 amino acids. Trimming removed 2 bases from V and 9 bases from J; junction bases left unmatched: 11. Germline CDR1 reads MNHNS; CDR2 reads SASEGT. The CDR3: CASSEYPGQGALFSPLHF. The CDR3 DNA reads TGTGCCAGCAGTGAATACCCGGGACAGGGGGCGCTTTTTTCACCCCTCCACTTT.

The table lists this clone with a count of one. The chain links TRBV7-9 to TRBJ1-1, with D hard to call. This CDR3 has 11 residues. CDR1 and CDR2 (germline): SEHNR, FQNEAQ (reference sequence). V dropped 4 bases and J dropped 5 bases, with 5 bases sitting between them. CDR3 amino acids: CASSSATEAFF. The CDR3 coding sequence is TGTGCCAGCAGCTCTGCGACTGAAGCTTTCTTT.

The gene calls are TRBV5-1 and TRBJ1-5; a weak D match, TRBD1 (6 bases). The germline gives CDR1 SGHRS, CDR2 YFSETQ. This CDR3 region has 14 residues. V was cut by 4 bases and J by 3 bases, with 11 bases left in between. The CDR3 bases are TGCGCCAGCAGCCGGGACAACCCCAATCAGCCCCAGCATTTT. It yields the protein CASSRDNPNQPQHF.

The V gene is TRBV19, the J gene TRBJ2-2, with TRBD1 matching 10 bases. V was clipped by 7 bases and J by 3 bases; unmatched bases: 8. Germline loops: CDR1 LNHDA, CDR2 SQIVND (reference sequence). The CDR3 sequence is 16 residues long. The CDR3 DNA is TGTGCCAGTAAAGGAGACAGGGGGCTTTACACCGGGGAGCTGTTTTTT. It translates to CASKGDRGLYTGELFF. Full variable domain (rest looked up from reference TRBV19 and TRBJ2-2): DGGITQSPKYLFRKEGQNVTLSCEQNLNHDAMYWYRQDPGQGLRLIYYSQIVNDFQKGDIAEGYSVSREKKESFPLTVTSAQKNPTAFYLCASKGDRGLYTGELFFGEGSRLTVL.

The rearrangement joins TRBV6-1 to TRBJ1-3; TRBD1 matches 9 bases. The CDR3 spans 16 residues. After removal of 4 bases from V and 1 base from J, the junction contained 5 bases not matched to a gene. The germline V gene encodes CDR1 MNHNS and CDR2 SASEGT. The CDR3 DNA follows: TGTGCCAGCAGTGTACAGGGGGCTTGGTCTGGAAACACCATATATTTT. Protein: CASSVQGAWSGNTIYF.

The rearrangement uses TRBV5-1 and TRBJ1-1; the D gene is possibly TRBD1 (5 bases). This CDR3 spans 17 amino acids. Trimming pared 4 bases from V and 4 bases from J, leaving 23 bases between. CDR1 is SGHRS, CDR2 YFSETQ, per germline. The CDR3: CASSPGLGASSSTEAFF. CDR3 DNA sequence: TGCGCCAGCAGCCCCGGTTTAGGGGCCTCGTCTAGCACTGAAGCTTTCTTT.

This rearrangement joins TRBV29-1 to TRBJ2-3; a possible D gene is TRBD2 (5 bases). Germline V gene data show CDR1 as SQVTM and CDR2 as ANQGSEA. V dropped 4 bases and J dropped 7 bases, with 30 bases sitting between them. The CDR3 is 18 amino acids. The DNA of the CDR3 is TGCAGCGTTGTGAAGACCTCCAGAGAAACGACTAACCCTTATACGCAGTATTTT. Translation: CSVVKTSRETTNPYTQYF.

The chain uses TRBV5-1 and TRBJ2-1; 12 bases match TRBD2. The junction had 9 bases not matched to a gene; V was cut back by 4 bases and J by 7 bases. The CDR3 covers 16 residues. The germline V gene encodes CDR1 SGHRS and CDR2 YFSETQ. CDR3 coding DNA: TGCGCCAGCAGCACCTTCCTAGCGGGAGGGAAAAATGAGCAGTTCTTC. This gives the protein CASSTFLAGGKNEQFF.

The chain couples TRBV7-8 to TRBJ2-7, with no clear D. Trimming removed 1 base from V and 2 bases from J, with 6 bases in between. The CDR3 spans 13 residues. Germline-derived CDR1 and CDR2 are SGHVS and FQNEAQ. The CDR3 nucleotides read TGTGCCAGCAGCTTAGGGTCAACCTACGAGCAGTACGTC. This encodes CASSLGSTYEQYV.

V and J are TRBV25-1 and TRBJ1-2; tentatively, D is TRBD1 (6 bases). V was clipped by 4 bases and J by 4 bases, with 16 bases between them. Germline V gene lookup returns CDR1 MGHDK and CDR2 SYGVNS. The CDR3 loop spans 15 amino acids. CDR3 DNA sequence: TGTGCCAGCAGTGTAGACTCCCGGACAGTCTATGGCTACACCTTC. This codes for CASSVDSRTVYGYTF.

V gene TRBV19 combines with J gene TRBJ1-1, with TRBD1 matching over 7 bases. Trimming cost V 4 bases and J 2 bases; bases outside gene matches: 10. Germline V gene data show CDR1 as LNHDA and CDR2 as SQIVND (reference sequence). The CDR3 runs to 16 residues. The CDR3 sequence is CASSNWGQPINTEAFF. Written as DNA, the CDR3 is TGTGCCAGTAGTAATTGGGGACAGCCCATTAACACTGAAGCTTTCTTT.

The chain is built from TRBV3-1 (or the pseudogene TRBV3-2) and TRBJ1-2, with D possibly TRBD1 on 5 matching bases. The CDR3 runs to 14 residues. Per germline, CDR1 LGHDT and CDR2 YNNKEL (reference sequence). The V and J ends lost 0 bases and 8 bases respectively, with 13 bases between them. The CDR3 coding sequence is TGTGCCAGCAGCCAAGAGAACGGCCGGGACGGCTACACCTTC. Translating it yields CASSQENGRDGYTF.

This chain uses TRBV19 with TRBJ2-1; D not resolved. This CDR3 has 14 amino acids. Germline V gives CDR1 LNHDA, CDR2 SQIVND (reference sequence). The germline V and J ends were trimmed by 8 bases and 0 bases, with 11 bases remaining between them. CDR3 amino acids: CASSPYSSYNEQFF. In nucleotides, the CDR3 is TGTGCCAGTTCACCCTACAGCTCCTACAATGAGCAGTTCTTC.

This rearrangement joins TRBV9 to TRBJ1-5; D remains unclear. The V and J ends lost 0 bases and 1 base respectively, with 8 bases between them. This CDR3 has 15 residues. From germline, CDR1 is SGDLS and CDR2 YYNGEE. The CDR3 DNA reads TGTGCCAGCAGCGTAGATCAGAACAGCAATCAGCCCCAGCATTTT. This gives the protein CASSVDQNSNQPQHF. Complete variable domain (other parts from reference TRBV9 and TRBJ1-5): DSGVTQTPKHLITATGQRVTLRCSPRSGDLSVYWYQQSLDQGLQFLIQYYNGEERAKGNILERFSAQQFPDLHSELNLSSLELGDSALYFCASSVDQNSNQPQHFGDGTRLSIL.

This clone showed up just once. The rearrangement links TRBV25-1 to TRBJ2-7; weak D call: TRBD2 (5 bases). Germline assignment: CDR1 MGHDK and CDR2 SYGVNS. Trimming removed 6 bases from V and 4 bases from J, with 10 bases in between. CDR3 length: 12 residues. The CDR3 DNA reads TGTGCCAGCAGGAGGGAGAGTTACGAGCAGTACTTC. It codes for CASRRESYEQYF.

V gene TRBV28 combines with J gene TRBJ1-4; 9 bases line up with TRBD1. Looked up from germline, CDR1 is MDHEN and CDR2 is SYDVKM. J gave up 5 bases and V 6 bases, and 7 bases lay outside the gene matches. This CDR3 spans 15 amino acids. The CDR3 coding sequence is TGTGCCAGCAGGAGTACCGGGACAGGGAATGAAAAACTGTTTTTT. Amino acids: CASRSTGTGNEKLFF.

The V and J genes are TRBV6-2 or TRBV6-3 and TRBJ2-5; D may be TRBD1 or TRBD2 (5 bases each). The CDR3 contains 16 residues. The V gene lost 2 bases and the J gene lost 1 base, with 14 bases spanning the gap. The V gene's germline CDR1 is MNHEY and CDR2 SVGEGT. CDR3 sequence: CASSYSQGEIQETQYF. The CDR3 bases are TGTGCCAGCAGTTACAGTCAGGGAGAGATCCAAGAGACCCAGTACTTC.

The genes are TRBV6-5 and TRBJ1-1; TRBD1 is a possible D gene (6 bases). The germline V and J ends were trimmed by 5 bases and 4 bases, with 14 bases remaining between them. Germline V gives CDR1 MNHEY, CDR2 SVGAGI. The CDR3 is 14 residues long. CDR3 sequence (DNA): TGTGCCAGCAGTAAGGACAGACCGGCCACTGAAGCTTTCTTT. It codes for CASSKDRPATEAFF.

The chain carries TRBV3-1 (or the pseudogene TRBV3-2) and TRBJ1-1; 7 nucleotides line up with TRBD1. The V gene's germline CDR1 is LGHDT and CDR2 YNNKEL (reference sequence). The CDR3 totals 15 residues. Trimming at V came to 4 bases and at J to 4 bases, leaving 9 bases not matched to a gene. The DNA for the CDR3 is TGTGCCAGCAGCCGAACAGGGGTGGAAGGCACTGAAGCTTTCTTT. Translated: CASSRTGVEGTEAFF.

V is TRBV2 and J is TRBJ2-1; 13 bases are a match to TRBD2. Per germline, CDR1 SNHLY and CDR2 FYNNEI. Trimming at V came to 6 bases and at J to 5 bases, leaving 4 bases not matched to a gene. The CDR3 consists of 15 residues. DNA of the CDR3: TGTGCCAGCAGCAGGACTAGCGGGAGAAACAATGAGCAGTTCTTC. The encoded protein is CASSRTSGRNNEQFF.

CDR3 sequence (DNA): TGTGCCAGCAGCGTAGAGGACAGGCGCTACAATGAGCAGTTCTTC. This translates into CASSVEDRRYNEQFF. The chain carries TRBV9 and TRBJ2-1, with 7 positions matching TRBD1. The germline CDR1 and CDR2 sequences are SGDLS and YYNGEE. The CDR3 runs to 15 residues. V dropped 0 bases and J dropped 3; count of bases not matched to a gene: 3.

CDR3 amino acids: CASSLDRDNQETQYF. CDR3 in DNA: TGTGCCAGCAGCTTAGATCGGGATAATCAAGAGACCCAGTACTTC. This chain joins TRBV7-3 and TRBJ2-5, with TRBD2 as a possible D gene (5 bases). Germline CDR1 SGHTA, CDR2 FQGTGA. This CDR3 comprises 15 residues. Trimming shortened V by 2 bases and J by 2 bases, and 12 bases separated the two germline ends.

The chain recombines TRBV3-1 (or the pseudogene TRBV3-2) with TRBJ1-5; D gene unclear. V shed 2 bases and J shed 4 bases, with 12 bases lying between them. This CDR3 spans 15 amino acids. The V gene's germline CDR1 is LGHDT and CDR2 YNNKEL (reference sequence). The chain's CDR3 is CASSQNPDRNQPQHF. DNA for the CDR3: TGTGCCAGCAGCCAAAATCCGGACCGTAATCAGCCCCAGCATTTT.